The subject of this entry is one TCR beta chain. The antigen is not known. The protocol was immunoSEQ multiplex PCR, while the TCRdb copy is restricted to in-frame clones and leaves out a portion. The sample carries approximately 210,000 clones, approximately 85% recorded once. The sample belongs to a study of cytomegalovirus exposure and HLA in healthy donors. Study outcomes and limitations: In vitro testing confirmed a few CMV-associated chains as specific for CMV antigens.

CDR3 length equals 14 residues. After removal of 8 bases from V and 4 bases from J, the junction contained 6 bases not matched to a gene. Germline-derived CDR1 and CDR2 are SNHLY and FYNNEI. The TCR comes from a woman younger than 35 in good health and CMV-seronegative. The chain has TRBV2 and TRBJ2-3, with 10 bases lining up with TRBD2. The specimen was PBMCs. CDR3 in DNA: TGTGCCAGCCAAACTAGCGGGACGTCAGATACGCAGTATTTT. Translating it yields CASQTSGTSDTQYF.